Each of the 23 T cell receptor beta chains below was sequenced from the same sample in a study of cytotoxic CD8 clonotypes in ibrutinib-treated CLL. Using immunoSEQ multiplex PCR, the repertoire was profiled, and TCRdb retains in-frame clones only, with some absent. The sample holds about 84,000 clones, more than 70% seen once. The sequenced sample was PBMCs, obtained before ibrutinib treatment. These receptors came from a human donor with chronic lymphocytic leukemia.

The chain has TRBV6-6 and TRBJ1-1; 10 bases align to TRBD1. Germline V CDR1 and CDR2: MNHNY, SVGAGI (reference sequence). The V gene end was trimmed by 11 bases and the J gene end by 3 bases; junction bases not matched to a gene: 9. The CDR3 covers 14 residues. The CDR3 sequence: CAAERGQGYTEAFF. CDR3 DNA sequence: TGTGCCGCAGAGCGGGGACAGGGGTACACTGAAGCTTTCTTT.

V and J are TRBV19 and TRBJ2-2, with no clear D. The germline V gene has CDR1 LNHDA and CDR2 SQIVND (reference sequence). The CDR3 sequence is 14 residues long. Trimming took off 3 bases at V and 7 bases at J, with 12 bases between the two ends. CDR3 bases: TGTGCCAGTAGTATGGTCGGGTCCAGCGGGGAGCTGTTTTTT. Protein product: CASSMVGSSGELFF.

J is TRBJ2-7 and V is TRBV5-5, with D maybe TRBD2 (6 bases). Trimming left V 5 bases short and J 0 bases short, with 15 bases between. The CDR3 sequence is 15 residues long. Germline loops: CDR1 SGHKS, CDR2 YYEKEE (reference sequence). The CDR3 region has the DNA TGTGCCAGCAGTTCGGGAGACGGGAGCTCCTACGAGCAGTACTTC. Protein: CASSSGDGSSYEQYF. Full variable domain (outside the CDR3, taken from reference TRBV5-5 and TRBJ2-7): DAGVTQSPTHLIKTRGQQVTLRCSPISGHKSVSWYQQVLGQGPQFIFQYYEKEERGRGNFPDRFSARQFPNYSSELNVNALLLGDSALYLCASSSGDGSSYEQYFGPGTRLTVT.

This chain uses TRBV6-5 with TRBJ1-1; TRBD1 is a possible D gene (5 bases). This CDR3 has 14 amino acids. V shed 2 bases and J shed 5 bases, with 12 bases lying between them. Germline CDR1 reads MNHEY; CDR2 reads SVGAGI. This CDR3 reads CASSYHQRGTEAFF. CDR3 DNA: TGTGCCAGCAGTTACCACCAACGGGGGACTGAAGCTTTCTTT.

The chain joins TRBV5-1 to TRBJ1-4, with D tentatively TRBD1 (5 bases). V was cut by 2 bases and J by 8 bases, with 13 bases left in between. The V gene's germline CDR1 is SGHRS and CDR2 YFSETQ. The CDR3 is 14 residues long. The CDR3: CASSLQDPMEKLFF. CDR3 nucleotides: TGCGCCAGCAGCTTACAGGACCCCATGGAAAAACTGTTTTTT.

The genes are TRBV2 and TRBJ1-1, with D hard to call. CDR3 length: 14 amino acids. Trimming removed 0 bases at V and 7 bases at J, with 12 bases between. From germline, CDR1 is SNHLY and CDR2 FYNNEI. CDR3 in amino acids: CASSEASNPSEAFF. CDR3 in DNA: TGTGCCAGCAGTGAAGCTTCAAACCCCAGTGAAGCTTTCTTT.

The V gene is TRBV6-1, the J gene TRBJ1-2; possible D gene TRBD1, 6 bases. There are 14 residues in the CDR3. Germline values: CDR1 MNHNS, CDR2 SASEGT. V was clipped by 5 bases and J by 2 bases, with 12 bases between them. For the CDR3, the DNA is TGTGCCAGCAGTCCGGGACAACAAAACTATGGCTACACCTTC. It yields the protein CASSPGQQNYGYTF.

The genes are TRBV12-5 and TRBJ1-5; 8 bases map to TRBD1. Trimming removed 4 bases from V and 0 bases from J; junction bases left unmatched: 5. Germline assignment: CDR1 LGHNT and CDR2 FRNRAP. CDR3 size: 16 residues. The CDR3 is CASGYSGTGSNQPQHF. CDR3 nucleotides: TGTGCTAGTGGTTACTCCGGGACAGGTAGCAATCAGCCCCAGCATTTT.

This clone was found once. V gene TRBV5-1 combines with J gene TRBJ1-1, with D maybe TRBD1 (5 bases). The length of the CDR3 is 18 residues. V dropped 4 bases and J dropped 0 bases, with 22 bases sitting between them. CDR1 SGHRS and CDR2 YFSETQ come from the germline V gene. This chain's CDR3 is CASSRTFVGESLNTEAFF. The CDR3 bases are TGCGCCAGCAGCCGTACATTTGTGGGGGAATCCCTGAACACTGAAGCTTTCTTT.

CDR3 region: CAWSVLWGEQYF. The CDR3 DNA reads as TGTGCCTGGAGTGTTTTGTGGGGGGAGCAGTACTTC. This sequence joins TRBV30 and TRBJ2-7, with D possibly being TRBD1 or TRBD2 (5 bases each). Germline V gives CDR1 GTSNPN, CDR2 SVGIG (reference sequence). The CDR3 has 12 amino acids. V was pared by 0 bases and J by 7 bases, with 10 bases between.

This clone has a single count. The gene calls are TRBV4-1 and TRBJ2-7; 7 bases are shared with TRBD2. The CDR3 has 15 amino acids. Germline lookup yields CDR1 MGHRA and CDR2 YSYEKL. V was pared by 4 bases and J by 4 bases, with 10 bases of the junction left unmatched. Written as DNA, the CDR3 is TGCGCCAGCAGCCTCCCACCGGGAGGAAATTACGAGCAGTACTTC. It codes for CASSLPPGGNYEQYF.

DNA of the CDR3: TGCGCCAGCAGCCAAGGTTTCGGTGGGCCCCAGCATTTT. Its protein product is CASSQGFGGPQHF. The J gene is TRBJ1-5, the V gene TRBV4-1; unclear D gene. CDR3 length: 13 amino acids. Germline CDR1 and CDR2: MGHRA and YSYEKL. The V end was cut by 1 base, the J end by 9 bases, with 10 bases between.

Remarks on this clone: The junction and the germline gene differ at one end; a read error may be behind it. The genes are TRBV4-3 and TRBJ2-6; a possible D gene is TRBD1 (5 bases). The length of the CDR3 is 17 residues. Germline V lookup: CDR1 LGHNA, CDR2 YSLEER. DNA for the CDR3: TGCGCCAGCAGCCAAGACTTCGTTAACTCTGGGGCCAGCGTCCTGACTTTC. This codes for CASSQDFVNSGASVLTF.

The chain has TRBV4-1 and TRBJ1-4; no definite D call. Germline V CDR1 and CDR2: MGHRA, YSYEKL. The CDR3 runs 15 residues. With 0 bases removed from V and 8 bases from J, the gap between germline ends came to 13 bases. The CDR3 DNA follows: TGCGCCAGCAGCCAAGATAGGCCCCAGAGAGAAAAACTGTTTTTT. Its protein is CASSQDRPQREKLFF.

The gene calls are TRBV27 and TRBJ2-5, with D unclear. Germline V lookup: CDR1 MNHEY, CDR2 SMNVEV (reference sequence). The V and J ends lost 6 bases and 5 bases respectively, with 13 bases between them. This CDR3 spans 13 amino acids. Here the CDR3 DNA reads TGTGCCAGCAGAGCCAGACCACCGGAGACCCAGTACTTC. Protein product: CASRARPPETQYF.

This chain uses TRBV7-9 with TRBJ2-5, with 7 bases lining up with TRBD2. The ends lost 10 bases at V and 4 bases at J; junction bases unmatched: 24. The CDR3 runs to 18 residues. Germline CDR1 reads SEHNR; CDR2 reads FQNEAQ (reference sequence). CDR3 sequence reads: CATRGALLQGGSTETQYF. CDR3 sequence (DNA): TGTGCCACCCGAGGGGCCCTCCTCCAGGGCGGGAGTACAGAGACCCAGTACTTC.

This clone is a singleton in its sample. This chain links TRBV30 with TRBJ1-2; 7 bases line up with TRBD1. There are 14 residues in the CDR3. The junction had 13 bases not matched to a gene; V was cut back by 0 bases and J by 12 bases. Germline lookup yields CDR1 GTSNPN and CDR2 SVGIG (reference sequence). The CDR3 sequence: CAWSVNWQGEFNTF. The CDR3 bases are TGTGCCTGGAGTGTGAATTGGCAGGGGGAGTTCAACACCTTC.

CDR3 sequence reads: CASSYDPSTDTQYF. Written as DNA, the CDR3 is TGTGCCAGCAGCTACGATCCTAGCACAGATACGCAGTATTTT. V is TRBV7-8 and J is TRBJ2-3, with D unclear. This CDR3 contains 14 residues. Per the germline V gene, CDR1 is SGHVS and CDR2 is FQNEAQ. Trimming took 4 bases from V and 0 from J, leaving 8 bases between them.

The gene calls are TRBV7-9 and TRBJ2-7; no firm D call. V dropped 1 base and J dropped 6 bases, with 10 bases sitting between them. The germline V gene has CDR1 SEHNR and CDR2 FQNEAQ (reference sequence). The CDR3 length is 13 residues. The chain's CDR3 is CASSLGVSVEQYF. The CDR3 nucleotides are TGTGCCAGCAGCTTAGGTGTTAGTGTCGAGCAGTACTTC. Together with reference TRBV7-9 and TRBJ2-7, the CDR3 gives the full variable domain: DTGVSQNPRHKITKRGQNVTFRCDPISEHNRLYWYRQTLGQGPEFLTYFQNEAQLEKSRLLSDRFSAERPKGSFSTLEIQRTEQGDSAMYLCASSLGVSVEQYFGPGTRLTVT.

The CDR3 DNA is TGTGCCAGCAGGGTTAGCGGGACGGAAAAAGAGACCCAGTACTTC. It specifies CASRVSGTEKETQYF. This sequence joins TRBV2 and TRBJ2-5; 8 nucleotides agree with TRBD2. Germline trimming cut 6 bases from V and 3 bases from J; bases unmatched to any gene: 9. Per germline, CDR1 SNHLY and CDR2 FYNNEI. CDR3 length: 15 amino acids.

This clone appeared a few times. The V gene is TRBV14, the J gene TRBJ1-1; TRBD1 might be the D (6 bases). The germline V gene has CDR1 SGHDN and CDR2 FVKESK. The germline V and J ends were trimmed by 2 bases and 10 bases, with 14 bases remaining between them. CDR3 length: 13 amino acids. The CDR3 loop reads CASSQLGGLVAFF. CDR3 sequence (DNA): TGTGCCAGCAGCCAATTAGGGGGTTTGGTAGCTTTCTTT. Together with reference TRBV14 and TRBJ1-1, the CDR3 gives the full variable domain: EAGVTQFPSHSVIEKGQTVTLRCDPISGHDNLYWYRRVMGKEIKFLLHFVKESKQDESGMPNNRFLAERTGGTYSTLKVQPAELEDSGVYFCASSQLGGLVAFFGQGTRLTVV.

V and J are TRBV27 and TRBJ2-3, with 11 positions matching TRBD1. CDR1 and CDR2 from the germline V gene are MNHEY and SMNVEV (reference sequence). J gave up 4 bases and V 9 bases, and 9 bases lay outside the gene matches. The CDR3 runs 15 residues. In DNA, the CDR3 is TGTGCCAGTAAAAAGCCGGGACAGGGGGCAGATACGCAGTATTTT. Translation gives CASKKPGQGADTQYF.

In nucleotides, the CDR3 is TGTGCCAGCAGCTTATACGGGGGCTCCCAAGATCAGCCCCAGCATTTT. It translates to CASSLYGGSQDQPQHF. The chain recombines TRBV7-8 with TRBJ1-5, with a possible D match to TRBD1 (6 bases). Germline assignment: CDR1 SGHVS and CDR2 FQNEAQ. The CDR3 spans 16 residues. Trimming stripped 2 bases from V and 5 bases from J, with 16 bases between.